The subject of this entry is one T cell receptor beta chain. Its antigen specificity is not known. No much larger clonotype is one base removed from it; base qualities were not supplied. TCRbeta CDR3 regions were amplified from genomic DNA using the immunoSEQ Assay, a bias-controlled multiplex PCR. The authors' pipeline ran thus. Nucleated cell counts per sample were estimated from amplification of reference gene primers within the assay. To quantify the absolute abundance of each unique TCRbeta CDR3 rearrangement, sequence reads were collapsed and filtered. For each sample, productive Simpson clonality was calculated as the square root of Simpson's diversity index across productive rearrangements. This is the immuneACCESS table as TCRdb keeps it, with only in-frame sequences that have V and J called. A part of the clones is gone; compared with another copy, unresolved V genes explain less than half, and the rest is unexplained. The V and J calls and clone size are taken from that table; D and trimming were inferred from the DNA. A total of about 250,000 clones appear in this sample, around 90% of them only once. Clones ranked in the top ten supply roughly 3% of the sample.

The CDR3, from cysteine to phenylalanine, totals 16 residues. The entry retains the CDR3 DNA only, 48 bases that are in frame from base 1. The germline V gene (reference sequence) sets CDR1 to LNHDA and CDR2 to SQIVND. Unmatched junction bases come to 11, with V trimmed by 3 bases and J by 5 bases. This sample stems from a study of blood T cell repertoires in COVID-19 (dated by TCRdb to 2018 to 2021). A note on the overall study: Samples covering the acute and convalescent phases of COVID-19 were provided by collaborators in the United States, Italy and Spain. The prospective study material was composed of cDNA or gDNA derived from T cells, B-cell-depleted T cells, or PBMCs. Deeply sampled blood TCRbeta repertoires from subjects exposed to, actively infected with, or recovered from COVID-19 were included in the dataset. A freely available public database, intended as a resource for researchers studying the immune response to SARS-CoV-2, is where the repertoires were released. The samples were drawn from two sources: the first 160 participants of the ongoing ImmuneRACE study, and 1,200 or so subjects contributed by 6 global collaborators. Sample metadata almost always included a de-identified subject ID, COVID-19 status, age in years and sex. Where HLA class I and class II types were available, the types were taken from metadata supplied by the sample provider, not from assay-based typing.

Whole blood was collected in K2EDTA tubes by collaborating institutions according to the institutions' own protocols. For TCRbeta analysis, collaborators shipped samples as frozen whole blood, isolated PBMCs, or DNA extracted from either of those sample types. What the study reported, not specific to this receptor: Clinical and demographic metadata were provided uncurated, with the amount varying by source and participant.

This sequence originates from a young man with active or convalescent COVID-19. The sequenced sample was peripheral blood. This sequence uses TRBV19 and TRBJ1-1, with TRBD1 matching 8 junction bases. This receptor carries the CDR3 CASSILRTGRSTEAFF. The nucleotides read TGTGCCAGTAGTATCCTCAGGACAGGGAGGAGTACTGAAGCTTTCTTT.